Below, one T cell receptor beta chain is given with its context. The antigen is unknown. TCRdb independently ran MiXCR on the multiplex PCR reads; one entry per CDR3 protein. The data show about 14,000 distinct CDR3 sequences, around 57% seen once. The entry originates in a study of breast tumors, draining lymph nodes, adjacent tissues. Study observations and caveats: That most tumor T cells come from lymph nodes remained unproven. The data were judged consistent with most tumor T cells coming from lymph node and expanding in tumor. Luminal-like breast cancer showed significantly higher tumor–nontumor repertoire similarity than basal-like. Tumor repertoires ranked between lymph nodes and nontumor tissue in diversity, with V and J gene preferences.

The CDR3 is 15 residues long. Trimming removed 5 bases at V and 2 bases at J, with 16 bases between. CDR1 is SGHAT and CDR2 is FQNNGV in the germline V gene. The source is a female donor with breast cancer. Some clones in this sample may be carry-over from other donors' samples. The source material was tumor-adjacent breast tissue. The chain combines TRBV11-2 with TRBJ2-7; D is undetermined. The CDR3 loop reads CASSGSSGSTYEQYF. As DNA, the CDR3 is TGTGCCAGCAGCGGATCGTCCGGATCAACCTACGAGCAGTACTTC. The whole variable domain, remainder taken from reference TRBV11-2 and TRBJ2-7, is EAGVAQSPRYKIIEKRQSVAFWCNPISGHATLYWYQQILGQGPKLLIQFQNNGVVDDSQLPKDRFSAERLKGVDSTLKIQPAKLEDSAVYLCASSGSSGSTYEQYFGPGTRLTVT.